This paragraph reports one TCR beta chain. The antigen is unknown. Germline CDR1 SGHTA, CDR2 FQGNSA. With 3 bases clipped from V and 6 bases from J, the junction kept 11 bases outside the gene matches. The CDR3 totals 15 residues. Primers included in the PCR were 60 Vbeta and 13 Jbeta primers. Libraries were prepared by immunoSEQ multiplex PCR; TCRdb keeps only in-frame clonotypes and omits some of them. The sample carries under 200,000 clones, around three quarters recorded once. This sample was taken from a study of cytomegalovirus exposure and HLA in healthy donors. Across the whole study: Out of approximately 170 million T cells, an earlier analysis found 117 million unique TCR beta sequences in total.

Overall study findings and caveats: Immune exposure data for these donors was limited to CMV serostatus. A likely sequencing artifact accounted for one observed cluster of highly shared sequence variants. Both high specificity and high sensitivity reportedly marked the classifier's diagnosis of cytomegalovirus status.

Sequencing was carried out using PBMCs. The chain recombines TRBV7-2 with TRBJ2-7; TRBD2 aligns across 7 bases. This receptor was obtained from a man aged 25 to 40 in good health and CMV-seronegative. CDR3 region: CASSLTSPIEGEQYF. CDR3 DNA: TGTGCCAGCAGCTTGACTAGCCCCATCGAAGGCGAGCAGTACTTC.